A selection of T cell receptor beta chains follows, all from one sample in a study of blood T cells in healthy people across ages. TCRdb re-derived calls from the 5' RACE reads in MiXCR, one entry per CDR3 protein. This sample has roughly 730,000 distinct CDR3 sequences, with roughly three fifths found just once. The sequencing input was blood. The receptors originated from a man between 35 and 55 years old in good health. Both conserved end residues are part of each CDR3. Each record gives: J gene, D gene, V gene, CDR3 protein. D genes are given only for firm matches.

>TRBJ2-3|TRBD2|TRBV5-1
CASRTSGAGAQYF
>TRBJ1-2|.|TRBV7-2
CASSFGGAEDGYTF
>TRBJ2-6|.|TRBV7-9
CASSLSPSGLGANVLTF
>TRBJ2-4|TRBD1|TRBV2
CASKGDRGSKNIQYF
>TRBJ2-3|.|TRBV3-1
CASSQDPIRGSRTDTQYF
>TRBJ2-3|.|TRBV7-9
CASSFRAPSADTQYF
>TRBJ2-1|.|TRBV7-8
CASSQGPDNEQFF
>TRBJ2-7|TRBD2|TRBV7-3
CASSPGTSRSYEQYF
>.|TRBD1|TRBV4-1
CASSQVGTGDHEQYF
>TRBJ2-7|TRBD2|TRBV7-2
CASSFGTSGGAYEQYF
>TRBJ2-1|TRBD2|TRBV7-2
CASSLKILAGDHNEQFF
>TRBJ1-1|.|TRBV6-6
CASSYSEVGTEAFF
>TRBJ1-2|TRBD1|TRBV6-5
CASSYFRDRNYGYTF
>TRBJ2-5|.|TRBV4-2
CASSQRGAYNEQYF
>TRBJ1-1|TRBD1|TRBV29-1
CSVSPVWTGMNTEAFF
>TRBJ2-3|.|TRBV4-1
CASSQDRASGTDTQYF
>TRBJ2-1|.|TRBV7-7
CASSPEGGFNEQFF
>TRBJ2-1|.|TRBV5-1
CASRPRDIRDHEQFF
>TRBJ2-1|TRBD2|TRBV28
CASRPGLAVYNEQFF
>TRBJ2-2|.|TRBV29-1
CSAGNTGELFF
>TRBJ2-7|.|TRBV27
CASSTSKGSYEQYF
>TRBJ2-7|.|TRBV28
CASSLLVRIGERSLYEQYF
>TRBJ2-3|.|TRBV12-3/TRBV12-4
CASSRGGPDTQYF
>.|TRBD2|TRBV7-2
CASSFPSGGVRTKNIQYF
>TRBJ2-3|.|TRBV3-1
CASSQVLGVGDTQYF
>TRBJ2-5|TRBD2|TRBV20-1
CSATGLAVKETQYF
>TRBJ1-5|TRBD1|TRBV7-9
CASSLGDREYSNQPQHF
>TRBJ2-1|TRBD1|TRBV29-1
CSARDRDSRIYNEQFF
>TRBJ1-5|.|TRBV28
CASSPGRGRSLNQPQHF
>TRBJ2-3|.|TRBV6-1
CASSDSPSGDTQYF